A selection of T cell receptor beta chains follows, all from one sample in a study of blood T cell repertoires in COVID-19. Data came from immunoSEQ multiplex PCR; TCRdb stores just in-frame clones and leaves some out. The repertoire consists of tens of thousands of clones, with approximately 80% occurring once and the leading ten covering about 20%. Sequences were obtained from peripheral blood. These receptors came from a man aged 30-40 years with COVID-19, enrolled during active disease. Both conserved end residues are part of each CDR3. Each record gives: V gene, clone size, D gene, J gene, CDR3 DNA, CDR3 protein. D genes are given only for firm matches. Expanded clones are given a class, and other clones once, few, many or no size at all.

V: TRBV7-2
size: few
D: NA
J: TRBJ2-5
DNA: TGTGCCAGCAGCTTTTTGGGGCAGAAGGAGCAGACCCAGTACTTC
CDR3: CASSFLGQKEQTQYF

V: TRBV18
size: NA
D: TRBD1
J: TRBJ2-7
DNA: TGTGCCAGCTCACCGGCACAGGGGGGCCCCTACGAGCAGTACTTC
CDR3: CASSPAQGGPYEQYF

V: TRBV7-2
size: NA
D: NA
J: TRBJ1-2
DNA: TGTGCCAGCAGAGCCGGGACACTTTATGGCTACACCTTC
CDR3: CASRAGTLYGYTF

V: TRBV28
size: NA
D: NA
J: TRBJ1-1
DNA: TGTGCCAGCAGTTTGCCGGGGTTCCAAGCTACTGAAGCTTTCTTT
CDR3: CASSLPGFQATEAFF

V: TRBV27
size: NA
D: TRBD1
J: TRBJ2-3
DNA: TGTGCCAGCAGTACCCTCCGGACAGGGAGCACAGATACGCAGTATTTT
CDR3: CASSTLRTGSTDTQYF

V: TRBV7-2
size: NA
D: TRBD2
J: TRBJ2-3
DNA: TGTGCCAGCAGCTTAGTTGCGAGCGGGGGGGCAGATACGCAGTATTTT
CDR3: CASSLVASGGADTQYF

V: TRBV5-6
size: once
D: TRBD1
J: TRBJ1-6
DNA: TGTGCCAGCAGCTTGGAATCAGGGGGGAGGAATTCACCCCTCCACTTT
CDR3: CASSLESGGRNSPLHF

V: TRBV14
size: few
D: NA
J: TRBJ2-5
DNA: TGTGCCAGCTTAAGGACAGCCCAAGAGACCCAGTACTTC
CDR3: CASLRTAQETQYF

V: TRBV27
size: NA
D: NA
J: TRBJ2-3
DNA: TGTGCCAGCAAATTATTGAGGGCTGTCATGGATACGCAGTATTTT
CDR3: CASKLLRAVMDTQYF

V: TRBV7-2
size: NA
D: NA
J: TRBJ2-7
DNA: TGTGCCAGCAGCAATAACAGGGTGAGCTACGAGCAGTACTTC
CDR3: CASSNNRVSYEQYF

V: TRBV9
size: NA
D: TRBD1
J: TRBJ1-4
DNA: TGTGCCAGCAGCCCTCCGGGACAGGGGGTTGAAAAACTGTTTTTT
CDR3: CASSPPGQGVEKLFF

V: TRBV4-1
size: NA
D: TRBD1
J: TRBJ2-5
DNA: TGCGCCAGCAGCCAAGAAAGGTGGCAGGGGGTGAGGGGCCAACAAGAGACCCAGTACTTC
CDR3: CASSQERWQGVRGQQETQYF

V: TRBV19
size: NA
D: TRBD1
J: TRBJ1-2
DNA: TGTGCCAGTAGTGTACAACAGGGGTGGCGCGGCTACACCTTC
CDR3: CASSVQQGWRGYTF

V: TRBV12-2
size: NA
D: NA
J: TRBJ1-2
DNA: TGTGCAAGTCGCTGCGGCATTGATGGCTACACCTTC
CDR3: CASRCGIDGYTF

V: TRBV28
size: NA
D: NA
J: TRBJ1-4
DNA: TGTGCCAGCAGTTTGATAGGGGTGGGGGAAAAACTGTTTTTT
CDR3: CASSLIGVGEKLFF

V: TRBV10-3
size: NA
D: TRBD2
J: TRBJ2-7
DNA: TGTGCCACCTCAGGGGACCTCGGGGGGGGAAACGAGCAGTACTTC
CDR3: CATSGDLGGGNEQYF

V: TRBV19
size: NA
D: TRBD2
J: TRBJ2-3
DNA: TGTGCCAGTACCCTAGCGGGAGGGCCTCGCACAGATACGCAGTATTTT
CDR3: CASTLAGGPRTDTQYF

V: TRBV9
size: NA
D: NA
J: TRBJ2-1
DNA: TGTGCCAGCAGCGAGGCAGGGGAAGCCTACAATGAGCAGTTCTTC
CDR3: CASSEAGEAYNEQFF

V: TRBV6-5
size: NA
D: TRBD1
J: TRBJ1-2
DNA: TGTGCCAGCAGTTACATCCAGGGGGCCAGCTATGGCTACACCTTC
CDR3: CASSYIQGASYGYTF

V: TRBV28
size: NA
D: NA
J: TRBJ1-5
DNA: TGTGCCAGTTCCCGACAGCTTAATCAGCCCCAGCATTTT
CDR3: CASSRQLNQPQHF

V: TRBV6-4
size: NA
D: TRBD2
J: TRBJ2-3
DNA: TGTGCCAGCAGTGACTCTAGCGGGGGGGCAGATACGCAGTATTTT
CDR3: CASSDSSGGADTQYF

V: TRBV10-3
size: NA
D: NA
J: TRBJ1-4
DNA: TGTGCCATCAGTGAGGGACAGCCAGGGGAAAAACTGTTTTTT
CDR3: CAISEGQPGEKLFF

V: TRBV6-5
size: NA
D: NA
J: TRBJ1-2
DNA: TGTGCCAGCAGGACCGGGACACTGAACTATGGCTACACCTTC
CDR3: CASRTGTLNYGYTF

V: TRBV6-4
size: NA
D: TRBD2
J: TRBJ2-5
DNA: TGTGCCAGCAGTGACTCGCTAGCGGGGGCCCCTCGGGAGACCCAGTACTTC
CDR3: CASSDSLAGAPRETQYF

V: TRBV7-3
size: once
D: TRBD1
J: TRBJ1-1
DNA: TGTGCCAGCAGTTCGACAGGGTATACTGAAGCTTTCTTT
CDR3: CASSSTGYTEAFF

V: TRBV7-2
size: NA
D: NA
J: TRBJ1-3
DNA: TGTGCCAGCAGCTTACAAGGCGGTTCTGGAAACACCATATATTTT
CDR3: CASSLQGGSGNTIYF

V: TRBV30
size: NA
D: TRBD2
J: TRBJ2-2
DNA: TGTGCCTGGGATCGGGGAGGGCAGGGCGCCGGGGAGCTGTTTTTT
CDR3: CAWDRGGQGAGELFF

V: TRBV7-8
size: NA
D: NA
J: TRBJ1-4
DNA: TGTGCCAGCAGCTACGGGGGTGGAACTAATGAAAAACTGTTTTTT
CDR3: CASSYGGGTNEKLFF

V: TRBV4-1
size: NA
D: TRBD1
J: TRBJ2-6
DNA: TGCGCCAGCAGCCTCCTTCCGGGACAGGGGGCTGGCGGGGCCAACGTCCTGACTTTC
CDR3: CASSLLPGQGAGGANVLTF

V: TRBV19
size: NA
D: NA
J: TRBJ2-6
DNA: TGTGCCAGTAGTATAGTACTAGCTGGGGCCAACGTCCTGACTTTC
CDR3: CASSIVLAGANVLTF

V: TRBV30
size: NA
D: TRBD1
J: TRBJ1-1
DNA: TGTGCCTGGAGATGGGACAGGGCCACTGAAGCTTTCTTT
CDR3: CAWRWDRATEAFF

V: TRBV11-1
size: few
D: NA
J: TRBJ2-1
DNA: TGTGCCAGCAGCTTAGTAGATGAGCAGTTCTTC
CDR3: CASSLVDEQFF

V: TRBV11-3
size: NA
D: TRBD2
J: TRBJ2-3
DNA: TGTGCCAGCAGCCCCCGGGCTCTAGCGGGAGGGGTTGCAGATACGCAGTATTTT
CDR3: CASSPRALAGGVADTQYF

V: TRBV28
size: once
D: NA
J: TRBJ2-6
DNA: TGTGCCAGCAGTTTAGGACAAATCTCTGGGGCCAACGTCCTGACTTTC
CDR3: CASSLGQISGANVLTF

V: TRBV10-2
size: NA
D: NA
J: TRBJ2-7
DNA: TGCGCCAGCAGCAACACCAACTCCTACGAGCAGTACTTC
CDR3: CASSNTNSYEQYF

V: TRBV6-5
size: few
D: NA
J: TRBJ2-7
DNA: TGTGCCAGCAGCGACAGGGGAGGGCCCTACGAGCAGTACTTC
CDR3: CASSDRGGPYEQYF

V: TRBV11-2
size: NA
D: NA
J: TRBJ1-1
DNA: TGTGCCAGCACCTTGGCCCTTGACACTGAAGCTTTCTTT
CDR3: CASTLALDTEAFF

V: TRBV24-1
size: NA
D: NA
J: TRBJ2-1
DNA: TGTGCCCCTCCCGCCGAGGTCCCCCCTTACAATGAGCAGTTCTTC
CDR3: CAPPAEVPPYNEQFF

V: TRBV6-5
size: few
D: NA
J: TRBJ1-5
DNA: TGTGCCAGCGCCTTGGACTTTTCCAGCAATCAGCCCCAGCATTTT
CDR3: CASALDFSSNQPQHF

V: TRBV12-3/TRBV12-4
size: NA
D: TRBD1
J: TRBJ1-2
DNA: TGTGCCAGCAAAAGGGGGCTAGAGGACGGCTACACCTTC
CDR3: CASKRGLEDGYTF

V: TRBV5-4
size: NA
D: TRBD2
J: TRBJ2-3
DNA: TGTGCCAGCAGCCCGGGACTAGCGGAAAGGGGCCTCACAGATACGCAGTATTTT
CDR3: CASSPGLAERGLTDTQYF

V: TRBV9
size: NA
D: TRBD1
J: TRBJ1-1
DNA: TGTGCCAGCAGCGCCTTCGACAGGGGGTCCTCTGAAGCTTTCTTT
CDR3: CASSAFDRGSSEAFF

V: TRBV19
size: NA
D: TRBD1
J: TRBJ1-1
DNA: TGTGCCAGTAGTATAACAGGGGGGTACACTGAAGCTTTCTTT
CDR3: CASSITGGYTEAFF

V: TRBV5-1
size: NA
D: NA
J: TRBJ2-5
DNA: TGCGCCAGCAGCTTTAGACAGGTCCAAGAGACCCAGTACTTC
CDR3: CASSFRQVQETQYF

V: TRBV4-1
size: NA
D: TRBD1
J: TRBJ2-3
DNA: TGCGCCAGCAGCCTCGCCGGACAGGGCGATACGCAGTATTTT
CDR3: CASSLAGQGDTQYF

V: TRBV4-1
size: NA
D: TRBD1
J: TRBJ1-2
DNA: TGCGCCAGCAGCCAAGCCCGACAGGGATCCTATGGCTACACCTTC
CDR3: CASSQARQGSYGYTF

V: TRBV7-6
size: once
D: NA
J: TRBJ1-6
DNA: TGTGCCAGCAGCTTAGACGGGGGGGATAATTCACCCCTCCACTTT
CDR3: CASSLDGGDNSPLHF

V: TRBV28
size: NA
D: TRBD2
J: TRBJ2-7
DNA: TGTGCCAGCAGTTTTCCAAGGCTAGCGGGAGGGGGAAGATGGAAAGGCGAGCAGTACTTC
CDR3: CASSFPRLAGGGRWKGEQYF

V: TRBV6-4
size: few
D: NA
J: TRBJ2-3
DNA: TGTGCCAGCAGTGACTCTCCCCAGGGCACAGATACGCAGTATTTT
CDR3: CASSDSPQGTDTQYF